The 17 T cell receptor beta chains reported below all come from one sample, sequenced in a study of Ad26.COV2.S vaccination and SARS-CoV-2 variants. Noted treatment: some 20 received Ad26.COV2.S at low or high dose, single or two shots; roughly five received placebo; per-sample allocation not given. Following the first vaccine or placebo injection, samples were taken on day 63. Profiling relied on immunoSEQ multiplex PCR, and the TCRdb table lists in-frame clones only, not all of them. The sample has over 350,000 clones, 80% to 90% seen once; the top ten hold under 4%. The specimen was peripheral blood, collected in a trial of Ad26.COV2.S vaccine versus placebo. These receptors all come from a person between 18 and 60 years old who received the Ad26.COV2.S COVID-19 vaccine or a placebo.

The chain is built from TRBV19 and TRBJ1-5; D call uncertain. Germline CDR1 LNHDA, CDR2 SQIVND (reference sequence). The V end was cut by 1 base, the J end by 6 bases, with 7 bases between. The CDR3 has 13 amino acids. The CDR3 DNA is TGTGCCAGTAGTATAGTAGTCGGTCAGCCCCAGCATTTT. Its translation: CASSIVVGQPQHF.

On this clone itself: This sample also contains other DNA sequences that code for the same CDR3. The chain carries TRBV13 and TRBJ1-1, with D perhaps matching TRBD1 (5 bases). Per germline, CDR1 PRHDT and CDR2 FYEKMQ (reference sequence). The CDR3 spans 13 residues. Trimming removed 0 bases from V and 4 bases from J, with 6 bases in between. The DNA for the CDR3 is TGTGCCAGCAGCTTAGGTCAGGGCACTGAAGCTTTCTTT. The encoded protein is CASSLGQGTEAFF.

The rearrangement uses TRBV11-2 and TRBJ2-3; D tentatively fits TRBD1 or TRBD2 (6 bases each). The germline V gene encodes CDR1 SGHAT and CDR2 FQNNGV. This CDR3 contains 16 residues. Trimming removed 2 bases from V and 5 bases from J, with 17 bases in between. CDR3 coding DNA: TGTGCCAGCAGCTTACGATCAAGGGGGGCCAGAGATACGCAGTATTTT. Protein: CASSLRSRGARDTQYF.

This chain connects TRBV4-1 to TRBJ1-4; D gene ambiguous. V lost 0 bases, J lost 7 bases, and 21 bases lay in between. The germline V gene encodes CDR1 MGHRA and CDR2 YSYEKL. CDR3 length: 18 residues. CDR3 nucleotides: TGCGCCAGCAGCCAAGATTCCTCCTCTCAGGCCTTTAGTGAAAAACTGTTTTTT. Residues: CASSQDSSSQAFSEKLFF.

The J gene is TRBJ1-2, the V gene TRBV6-2 or TRBV6-3; D gene unclear. V lost 0 bases and J lost 3, with 8 bases in between. The CDR3 is made up of 14 amino acids. In germline, CDR1 is MNHEY, CDR2 SVGEGT. CDR3 sequence reads: CASSYSTRDYGYTF. The CDR3, as DNA: TGTGCCAGCAGTTACTCGACGAGGGACTATGGCTACACCTTC.

This chain connects TRBV5-1 to TRBJ2-5; tentative D call: TRBD2 (5 bases). The CDR3 spans 16 residues. The ends were cut back, 0 bases at V and 1 base at J, with 13 bases in the middle. CDR1 and CDR2 from the germline V gene are SGHRS and YFSETQ. The CDR3 here is CASSLAGGWGQETQYF. CDR3 in DNA: TGCGCCAGCAGCTTGGCGGGCGGGTGGGGCCAAGAGACCCAGTACTTC.

This clone turned up a few times. V gene TRBV2 combines with J gene TRBJ1-4, with 7 bases matching TRBD1. The CDR3 runs to 13 residues. V was clipped by 4 bases and J by 7 bases; unmatched bases: 3. CDR1 SNHLY and CDR2 FYNNEI come from the germline V gene. The CDR3 nucleotides are TGTGCCAGCAGTGTTAGGACAGGTGAAAAACTGTTTTTT. Residues: CASSVRTGEKLFF.

This chain uses TRBV30 with TRBJ1-3; TRBD1 aligns across 7 bases. The CDR3 is 13 amino acids. Unmatched junction bases numbered 2, after V lost 2 bases and J lost 4 bases. Germline CDR1 reads GTSNPN; CDR2 reads SVGIG (reference sequence). CDR3 sequence reads: CAWSLTGGNTIYF. In nucleotides, the CDR3 is TGTGCCTGGAGTTTGACAGGGGGAAACACCATATATTTT.

This clone was found a few times. The rearrangement uses TRBV27 and TRBJ1-1, with unresolved D. V was pared by 2 bases and J by 3 bases, with 7 bases between. Looked up from germline, CDR1 is MNHEY and CDR2 is SMNVEV (reference sequence). The CDR3 spans 13 residues. In DNA, the CDR3 is TGTGCCAGCAGTTTAAGGGATGACACTGAAGCTTTCTTT. Translating gives CASSLRDDTEAFF.

V gene TRBV7-6 combines with J gene TRBJ2-7; D may be TRBD2 (6 bases). This CDR3 is built from 13 residues. CDR1 is SGHVS, CDR2 FNYEAQ, per germline. V gave up 5 bases and J gave up 5 bases, with 13 bases separating them. The CDR3 DNA follows: TGTGCCAGCAGCCTGTCCCAGCGGGACGAGCAGTACTTC. This gives the protein CASSLSQRDEQYF.

The CDR3 reads CSVDGGSWGGTQYF. The CDR3 DNA reads as TGCAGCGTTGATGGCGGGTCTTGGGGTGGGACGCAGTATTTT. V usage is TRBV29-1 and J usage is TRBJ2-3; D may be TRBD2 (5 bases). The V gene lost 3 bases and the J gene lost 9 bases, with 19 bases spanning the gap. Germline assignment: CDR1 SQVTM and CDR2 ANQGSEA. The CDR3 totals 14 residues.

This clone has just one count. The chain has TRBV7-2 and TRBJ2-3; D unclear. V shed 0 bases and J shed 4 bases, with 11 bases lying between them. The CDR3 covers 15 residues. CDR1 is SGHTA, CDR2 FQGNSA, per germline. The CDR3 nucleotides are TGTGCCAGCAGCTTAGCTGGACCTGGCTCAGATACGCAGTATTTT. This encodes CASSLAGPGSDTQYF.

The chain couples TRBV7-9 to TRBJ1-2; 7 bases fit TRBD1. CDR1 is SEHNR and CDR2 is FQNEAQ in the germline V gene (reference sequence). CDR3 length: 14 residues. V lost 2 bases to trimming and J lost 2 bases; unmatched junction nucleotides: 2. CDR3 nucleotides: TGTGCCAGCAGCTTACAGACAGGGAACTATGGCTACACCTTC. The encoded protein is CASSLQTGNYGYTF.

The V gene is TRBV5-1, the J gene TRBJ2-6, with D hard to call. The CDR3 is made up of 16 amino acids. V lost 6 bases and J lost 0, with 13 bases in between. Germline loops: CDR1 SGHRS, CDR2 YFSETQ. CDR3 nucleotide sequence: TGCGCCAGCAAGGTGCTAGTTACCTCTGGGGCCAACGTCCTGACTTTC. This codes for CASKVLVTSGANVLTF.

The chain links TRBV27 to TRBJ1-2; 9 nucleotides line up with TRBD1. The CDR3 spans 18 residues. Germline CDR1 and CDR2: MNHEY and SMNVEV (reference sequence). The V gene end was trimmed by 4 bases and the J gene end by 6 bases; junction bases not matched to a gene: 18. DNA of the CDR3: TGTGCCAGCAGTTCAACCTTCTTCGGACAGGGGCTAGAAAATGGCTACACCTTC. Its translation is CASSSTFFGQGLENGYTF.

The V call is TRBV2, the J call TRBJ2-7; either TRBD1 or TRBD2 may supply D (5 bases each). Looked up from germline, CDR1 is SNHLY and CDR2 is FYNNEI. This CDR3 is built from 14 residues. V dropped 3 bases and J dropped 3 bases, with 12 bases sitting between them. CDR3 DNA: TGTGCCAGCAGTGAGGGACCGCGAAACTACGAGCAGTACTTC. Translation: CASSEGPRNYEQYF.

The rearrangement uses TRBV12-3 or TRBV12-4 and TRBJ1-1; D not resolved. This CDR3 contains 13 residues. The V end lost 3 bases, the J end lost 6 bases, and 11 bases lay between the germline ends. The CDR3 here is CASSLHEKAEAFF. The CDR3 bases are TGTGCCAGCAGTTTGCATGAAAAGGCTGAAGCTTTCTTT.